This entry features one T cell receptor (beta chain) sequence. This sample was included in a study of blood T cell repertoires in COVID-19. As for the study in general: The origin of the acute and convalescent COVID-19 samples was the United States, Italy and Spain. Sources were T cells, B-cell-depleted T cells, or PBMCs; the material itself was cDNA or gDNA.

Germline V gives CDR1 KGHDR, CDR2 SFDVKD. The length of the CDR3 is 14 residues. V was pared by 4 bases and J by 6 bases, with 11 bases between. Study processing details: From reference gene primer amplification, estimates of nucleated cell counts were derived. Measured with immunoSEQ multiplex PCR; TCRdb has only the in-frame clones, and not every one. Clone size and V and J calls were adopted from that table, with D and trimming inferred from the DNA. Of 110,000 or so clones in the sample, 70% to 90% were seen once. The sequence came from a middle-aged man with acute or convalescent COVID-19. The sample taken for sequencing was peripheral blood. V is TRBV24-1 and J is TRBJ2-2; D call uncertain. CDR3 DNA sequence: TGTGCCACCAGTGACCCGAAGAGTGCCGGGGAGCTGTTTTTT. It specifies CATSDPKSAGELFF.